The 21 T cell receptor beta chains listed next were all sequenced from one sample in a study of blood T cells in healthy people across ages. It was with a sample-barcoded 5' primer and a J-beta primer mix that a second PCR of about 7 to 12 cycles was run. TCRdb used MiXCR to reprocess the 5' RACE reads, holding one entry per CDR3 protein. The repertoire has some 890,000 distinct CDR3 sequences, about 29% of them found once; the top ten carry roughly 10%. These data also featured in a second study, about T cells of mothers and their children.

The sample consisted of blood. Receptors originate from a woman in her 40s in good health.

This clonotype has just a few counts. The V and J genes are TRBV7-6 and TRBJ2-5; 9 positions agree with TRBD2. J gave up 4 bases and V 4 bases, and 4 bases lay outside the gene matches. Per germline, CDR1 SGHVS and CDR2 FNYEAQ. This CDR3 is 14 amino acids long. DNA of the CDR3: TGTGCCAGCAGCTCCCCGGGACTAGCAGAGACCCAGTACTTC. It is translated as CASSSPGLAETQYF.

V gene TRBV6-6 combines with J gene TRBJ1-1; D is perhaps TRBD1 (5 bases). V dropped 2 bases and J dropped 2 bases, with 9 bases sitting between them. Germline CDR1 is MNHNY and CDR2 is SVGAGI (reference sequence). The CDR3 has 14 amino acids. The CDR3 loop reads CASSYATVNTEAFF. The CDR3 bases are TGTGCCAGCAGTTACGCGACAGTTAACACTGAAGCTTTCTTT.

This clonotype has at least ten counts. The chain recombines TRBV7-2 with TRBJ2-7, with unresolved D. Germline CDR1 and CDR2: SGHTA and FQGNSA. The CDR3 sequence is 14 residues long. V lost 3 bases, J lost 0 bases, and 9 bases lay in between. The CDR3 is CASSFRLVSYEQYF. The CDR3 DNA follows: TGTGCCAGCAGCTTCCGCCTAGTCTCCTACGAGCAGTACTTC.

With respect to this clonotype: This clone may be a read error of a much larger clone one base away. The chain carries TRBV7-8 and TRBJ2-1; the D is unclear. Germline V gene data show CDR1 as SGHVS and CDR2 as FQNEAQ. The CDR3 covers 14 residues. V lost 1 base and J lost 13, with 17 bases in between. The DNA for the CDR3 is TGTGCCAGCAGCTTAGGTACCCTGCTGGGTCGCCAGTTCTTC. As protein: CASSLGTLLGRQFF.

CDR3 sequence: CASRPLTALNTEAFF. The CDR3 DNA reads TGTGCCAGCAGACCTCTGACAGCCCTGAACACTGAAGCTTTCTTT. The chain carries TRBV11-1 and TRBJ1-1; D is possibly TRBD1 (5 bases). Per the germline V gene, CDR1 is SGHAT and CDR2 is FQDESV (reference sequence). V lost 6 bases to trimming and J lost 0 bases, with 14 bases between them. This CDR3 has 15 amino acids.

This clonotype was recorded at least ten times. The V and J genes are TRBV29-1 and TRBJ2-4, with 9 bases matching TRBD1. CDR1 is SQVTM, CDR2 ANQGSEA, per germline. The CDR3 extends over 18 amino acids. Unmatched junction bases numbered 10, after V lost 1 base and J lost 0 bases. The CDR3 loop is CSVEVLTLTGGAKNIQYF. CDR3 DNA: TGCAGCGTTGAAGTCCTTACCTTGACAGGGGGAGCCAAAAACATTCAGTACTTC.

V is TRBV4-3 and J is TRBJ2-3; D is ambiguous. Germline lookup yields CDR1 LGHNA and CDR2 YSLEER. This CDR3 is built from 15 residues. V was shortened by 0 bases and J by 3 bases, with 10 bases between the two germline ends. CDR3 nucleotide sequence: TGCGCCAGCAGCCAAGAAACCATAGGAACAGATACGCAGTATTTT. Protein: CASSQETIGTDTQYF.

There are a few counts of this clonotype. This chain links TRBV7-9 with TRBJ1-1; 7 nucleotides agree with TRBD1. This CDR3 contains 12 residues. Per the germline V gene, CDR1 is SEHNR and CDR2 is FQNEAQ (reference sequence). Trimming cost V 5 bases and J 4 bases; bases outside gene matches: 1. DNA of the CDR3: TGTGCCAGCAGCACAGGGGTCACTGAAGCTTTCTTT. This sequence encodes CASSTGVTEAFF. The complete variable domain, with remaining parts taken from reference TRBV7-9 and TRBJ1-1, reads DTGVSQNPRHKITKRGQNVTFRCDPISEHNRLYWYRQTLGQGPEFLTYFQNEAQLEKSRLLSDRFSAERPKGSFSTLEIQRTEQGDSAMYLCASSTGVTEAFFGQGTRLTVV.

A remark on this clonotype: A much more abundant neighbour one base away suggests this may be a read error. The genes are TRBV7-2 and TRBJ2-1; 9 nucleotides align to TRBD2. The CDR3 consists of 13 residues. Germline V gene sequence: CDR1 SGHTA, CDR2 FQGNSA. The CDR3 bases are TGTGCCTGCAGCTTAGACGGGACTAGCAAACAGTTCTTC. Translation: CACSLDGTSKQFF.

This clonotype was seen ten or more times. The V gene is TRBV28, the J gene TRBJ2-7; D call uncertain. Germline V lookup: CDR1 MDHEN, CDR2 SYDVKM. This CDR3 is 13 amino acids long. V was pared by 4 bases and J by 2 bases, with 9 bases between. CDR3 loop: CASSSSQTYEQYF. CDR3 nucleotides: TGTGCCAGCAGTTCCTCCCAAACCTACGAGCAGTACTTC.

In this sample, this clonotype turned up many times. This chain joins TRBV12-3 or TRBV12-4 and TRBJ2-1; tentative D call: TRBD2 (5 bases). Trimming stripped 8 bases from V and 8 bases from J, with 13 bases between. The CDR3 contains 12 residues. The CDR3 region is CASVSAGHEQFF. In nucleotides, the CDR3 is TGTGCCAGCGTAAGCGCGGGCCATGAGCAGTTCTTC.

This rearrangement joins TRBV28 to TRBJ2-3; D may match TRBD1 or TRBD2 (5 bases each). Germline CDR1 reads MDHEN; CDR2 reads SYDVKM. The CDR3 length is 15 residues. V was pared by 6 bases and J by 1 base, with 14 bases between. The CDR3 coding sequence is TGTGCCAGCAGAACAGGCGGGTATGGCACAGATACGCAGTATTTT. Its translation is CASRTGGYGTDTQYF.

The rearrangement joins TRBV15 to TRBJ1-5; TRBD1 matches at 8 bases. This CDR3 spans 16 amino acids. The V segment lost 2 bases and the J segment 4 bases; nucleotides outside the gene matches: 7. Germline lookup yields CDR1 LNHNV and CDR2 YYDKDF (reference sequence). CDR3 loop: CATSRIGQGANQPQHF. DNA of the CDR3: TGTGCCACCAGCAGAATAGGGCAGGGGGCTAATCAGCCCCAGCATTTT.

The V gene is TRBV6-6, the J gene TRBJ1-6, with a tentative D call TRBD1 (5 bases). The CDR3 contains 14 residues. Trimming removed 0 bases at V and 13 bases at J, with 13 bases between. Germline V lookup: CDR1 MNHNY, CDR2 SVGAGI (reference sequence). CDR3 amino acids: CASSYSRATDPLHF. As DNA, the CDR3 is TGTGCCAGCAGTTACTCGAGGGCGACAGATCCCCTCCACTTT.

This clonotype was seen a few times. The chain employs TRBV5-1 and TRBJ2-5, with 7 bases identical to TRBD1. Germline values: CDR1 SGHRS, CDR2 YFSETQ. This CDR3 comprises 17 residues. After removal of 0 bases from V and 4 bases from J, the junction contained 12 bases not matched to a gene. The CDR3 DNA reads TGCGCCAGCAGCTTGGCCCCAAGGACAGGCCTGGTAGAGACCCAGTACTTC. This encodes CASSLAPRTGLVETQYF.

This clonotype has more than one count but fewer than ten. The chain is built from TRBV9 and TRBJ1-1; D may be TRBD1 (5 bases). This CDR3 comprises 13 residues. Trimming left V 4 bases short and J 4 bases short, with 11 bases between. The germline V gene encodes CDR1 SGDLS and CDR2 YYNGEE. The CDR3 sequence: CASSTGQTTEAFF. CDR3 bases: TGTGCCAGCAGCACGGGGCAGACCACTGAAGCTTTCTTT.

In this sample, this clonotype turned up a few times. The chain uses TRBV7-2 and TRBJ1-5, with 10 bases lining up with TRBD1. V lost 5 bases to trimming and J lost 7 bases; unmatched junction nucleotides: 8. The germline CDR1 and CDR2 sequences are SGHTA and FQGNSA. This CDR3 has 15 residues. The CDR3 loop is CASSLDRGNGQPQHF. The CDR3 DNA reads TGTGCCAGCAGCCTGGACAGGGGGAACGGGCAGCCCCAGCATTTT.

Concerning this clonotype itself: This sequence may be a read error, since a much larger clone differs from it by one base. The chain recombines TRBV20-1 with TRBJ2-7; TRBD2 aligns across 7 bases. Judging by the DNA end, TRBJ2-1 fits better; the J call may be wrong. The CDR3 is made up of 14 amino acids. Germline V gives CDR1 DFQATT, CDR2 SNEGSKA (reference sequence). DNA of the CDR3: TGCAGTGCTTTACCCGGGGGGAGCTCCTACGAGCAGTTCTTC. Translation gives CSALPGGSSYEQFF.

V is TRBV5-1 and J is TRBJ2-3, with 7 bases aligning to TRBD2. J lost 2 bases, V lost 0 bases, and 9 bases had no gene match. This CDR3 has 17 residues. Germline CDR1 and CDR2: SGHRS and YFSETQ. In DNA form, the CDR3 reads TGCGCCAGCAGCTTGGAGTACCGAGCGGGGTCCACAGATACGCAGTATTTT. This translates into CASSLEYRAGSTDTQYF.

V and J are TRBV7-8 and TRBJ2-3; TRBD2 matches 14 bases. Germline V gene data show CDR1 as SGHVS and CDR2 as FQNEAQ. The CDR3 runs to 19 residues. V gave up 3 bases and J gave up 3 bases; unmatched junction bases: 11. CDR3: CASSLTSGRAGFSTDTQYF. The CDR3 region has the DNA TGTGCCAGCAGCTTGACTAGCGGGAGGGCTGGGTTCAGTACAGATACGCAGTATTTT. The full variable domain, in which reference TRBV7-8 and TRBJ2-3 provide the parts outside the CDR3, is GAGVSQSPRYKVAKRGQDVALRCDPISGHVSLFWYQQALGQGPEFLTYFQNEAQLDKSGLPSDRFFAERPEGSVSTLKIQRTQQEDSAVYLCASSLTSGRAGFSTDTQYFGPGTRLTVL.

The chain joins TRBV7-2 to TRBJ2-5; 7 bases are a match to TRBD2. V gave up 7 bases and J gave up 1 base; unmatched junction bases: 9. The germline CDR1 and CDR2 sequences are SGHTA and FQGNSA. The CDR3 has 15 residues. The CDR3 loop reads CASTLQASGQETQYF. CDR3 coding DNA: TGTGCCAGCACCCTCCAGGCTAGCGGCCAAGAGACCCAGTACTTC. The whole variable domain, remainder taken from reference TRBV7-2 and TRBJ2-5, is GAGVSQSPSNKVTEKGKDVELRCDPISGHTALYWYRQSLGQGLEFLIYFQGNSAPDKSGLPSDRFSAERTGGSVSTLTIQRTQQEDSAVYLCASTLQASGQETQYFGPGTRLLVL.